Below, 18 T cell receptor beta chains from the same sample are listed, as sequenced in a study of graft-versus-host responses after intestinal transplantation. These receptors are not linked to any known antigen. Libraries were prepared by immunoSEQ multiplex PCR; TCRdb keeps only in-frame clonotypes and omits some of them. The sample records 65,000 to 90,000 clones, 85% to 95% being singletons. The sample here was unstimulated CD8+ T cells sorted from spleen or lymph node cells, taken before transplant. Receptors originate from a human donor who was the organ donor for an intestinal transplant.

In DNA form, the CDR3 reads TGCGCCAGCAGCCAATTACTAGCGGGGGGCCTCGAGCAGTACTTC. Its protein is CASSQLLAGGLEQYF. The rearrangement uses TRBV4-1 and TRBJ2-7; 12 nucleotides match TRBD2. Germline V gene lookup returns CDR1 MGHRA and CDR2 YSYEKL. The CDR3 runs 15 residues. The V gene end was trimmed by 2 bases and the J gene end by 6 bases; junction bases not matched to a gene: 5.

In DNA, the CDR3 is TGTGCCAGCGGACAGAATCCCTTCGGGACTGAAGCTTTCTTT. It yields the protein CASGQNPFGTEAFF. The chain employs TRBV7-2 and TRBJ1-1; D possibly corresponds to TRBD1 (6 bases). V shed 8 bases and J shed 5 bases, with 18 bases lying between them. The CDR3 has 14 residues. Germline loops: CDR1 SGHTA, CDR2 FQGNSA.

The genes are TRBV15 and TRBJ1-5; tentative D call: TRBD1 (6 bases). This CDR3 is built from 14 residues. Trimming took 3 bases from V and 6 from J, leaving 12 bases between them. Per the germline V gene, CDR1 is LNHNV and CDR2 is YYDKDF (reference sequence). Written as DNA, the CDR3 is TGTGCCACCAGCAGGAGCAGGGGCGGTCAGCCCCAGCATTTT. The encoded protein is CATSRSRGGQPQHF.

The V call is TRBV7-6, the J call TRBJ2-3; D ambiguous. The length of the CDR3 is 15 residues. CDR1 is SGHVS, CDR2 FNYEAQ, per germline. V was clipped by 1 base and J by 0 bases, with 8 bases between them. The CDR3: CASSLVADSTDTQYF. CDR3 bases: TGTGCCAGCAGCTTAGTGGCAGATAGCACAGATACGCAGTATTTT. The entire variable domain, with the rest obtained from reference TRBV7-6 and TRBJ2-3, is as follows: GAGVSQSPRYKVTKRGQDVALRCDPISGHVSLYWYRQALGQGPEFLTYFNYEAQQDKSGLPNDRFSAERPEGSISTLTIQRTEQRDSAMYRCASSLVADSTDTQYFGPGTRLTVL.

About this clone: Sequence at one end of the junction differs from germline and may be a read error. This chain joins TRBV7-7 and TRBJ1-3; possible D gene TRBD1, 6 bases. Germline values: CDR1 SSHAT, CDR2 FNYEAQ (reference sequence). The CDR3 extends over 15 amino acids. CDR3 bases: TGTGCTAGCAGCCCCGCGACAGGCTCTGGAAACACCATATATTTT. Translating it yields CASSPATGSGNTIYF.

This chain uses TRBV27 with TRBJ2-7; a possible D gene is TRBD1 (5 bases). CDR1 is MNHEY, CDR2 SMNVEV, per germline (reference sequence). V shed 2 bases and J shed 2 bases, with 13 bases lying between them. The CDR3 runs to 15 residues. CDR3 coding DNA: TGTGCCAGCAGTTTAAAGGTGTCAGGGACCTACGAGCAGTACTTC. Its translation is CASSLKVSGTYEQYF.

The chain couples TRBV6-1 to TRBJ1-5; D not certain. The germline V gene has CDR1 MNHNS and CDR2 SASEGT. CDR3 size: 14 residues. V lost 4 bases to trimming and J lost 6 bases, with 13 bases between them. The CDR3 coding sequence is TGTGCCAGCAGTGCGCTAGGATCCGCTCAGCCCCAGCATTTT. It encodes CASSALGSAQPQHF.

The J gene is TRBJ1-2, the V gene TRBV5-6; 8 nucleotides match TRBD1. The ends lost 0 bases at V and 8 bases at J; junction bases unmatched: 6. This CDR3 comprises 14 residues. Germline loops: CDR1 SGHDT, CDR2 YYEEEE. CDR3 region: CASSLGRQGRGYTF. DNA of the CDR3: TGTGCCAGCAGCTTGGGCCGACAGGGGCGCGGCTACACCTTC. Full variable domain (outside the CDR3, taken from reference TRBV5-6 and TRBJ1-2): DAGVTQSPTHLIKTRGQQVTLRCSPKSGHDTVSWYQQALGQGPQFIFQYYEEEERQRGNFPDRFSGHQFPNYSSELNVNALLLGDSALYLCASSLGRQGRGYTFGSGTRLTVV.

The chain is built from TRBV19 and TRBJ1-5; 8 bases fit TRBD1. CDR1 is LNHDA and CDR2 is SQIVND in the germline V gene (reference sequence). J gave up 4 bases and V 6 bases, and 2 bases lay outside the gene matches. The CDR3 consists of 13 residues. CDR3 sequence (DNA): TGTGCCAGTAGCTGGACAGGGAATCAGCCCCAGCATTTT. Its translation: CASSWTGNQPQHF.

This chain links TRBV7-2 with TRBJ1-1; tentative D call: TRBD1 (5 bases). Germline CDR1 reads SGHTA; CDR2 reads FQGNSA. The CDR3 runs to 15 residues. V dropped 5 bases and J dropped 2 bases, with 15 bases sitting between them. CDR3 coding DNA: TGTGCCAGCAGCCTATGGGGGGACCCAAACACTGAAGCTTTCTTT. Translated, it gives CASSLWGDPNTEAFF.

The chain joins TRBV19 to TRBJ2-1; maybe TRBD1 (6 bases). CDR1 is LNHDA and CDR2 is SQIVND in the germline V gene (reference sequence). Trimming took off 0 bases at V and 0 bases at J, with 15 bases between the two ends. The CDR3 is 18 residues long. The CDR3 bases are TGTGCCAGTAGTATAGACCGGACAGCCGGTAGCTCCTACAATGAGCAGTTCTTC. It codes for CASSIDRTAGSSYNEQFF.

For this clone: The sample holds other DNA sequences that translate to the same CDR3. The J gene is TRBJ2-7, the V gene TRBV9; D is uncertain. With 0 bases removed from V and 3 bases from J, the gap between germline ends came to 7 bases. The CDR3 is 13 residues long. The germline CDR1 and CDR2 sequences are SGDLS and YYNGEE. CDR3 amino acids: CASSVGLSYEQYF. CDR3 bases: TGTGCCAGCAGCGTAGGTTTGAGCTACGAGCAGTACTTC.

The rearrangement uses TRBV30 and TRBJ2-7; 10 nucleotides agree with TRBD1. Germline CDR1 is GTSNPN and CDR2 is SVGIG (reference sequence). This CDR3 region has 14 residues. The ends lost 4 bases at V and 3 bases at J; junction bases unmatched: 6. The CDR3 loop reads CAWKPGTGDYEQYF. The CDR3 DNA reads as TGTGCCTGGAAACCCGGGACAGGGGACTACGAGCAGTACTTC. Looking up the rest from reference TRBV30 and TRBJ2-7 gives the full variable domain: SQTIHQWPATLVQPVGSPLSLECTVEGTSNPNLYWYRQAAGRGLQLLFYSVGIGQISSEVPQNLSASRPQDRQFILSSKKLLLSDSGFYLCAWKPGTGDYEQYFGPGTRLTVT.

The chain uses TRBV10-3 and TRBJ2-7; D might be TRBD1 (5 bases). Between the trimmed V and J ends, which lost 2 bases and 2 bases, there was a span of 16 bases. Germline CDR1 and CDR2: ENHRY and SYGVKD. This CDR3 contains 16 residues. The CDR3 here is CAISEVDTAEPYEQYF. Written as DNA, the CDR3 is TGTGCCATCAGTGAGGTGGACACGGCGGAACCCTACGAGCAGTACTTC.

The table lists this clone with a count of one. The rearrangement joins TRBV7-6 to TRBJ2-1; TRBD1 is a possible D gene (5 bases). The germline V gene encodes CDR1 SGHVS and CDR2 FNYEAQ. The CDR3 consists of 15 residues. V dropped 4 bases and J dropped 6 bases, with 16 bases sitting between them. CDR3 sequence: CASSSRALPGNEQFF. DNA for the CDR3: TGTGCCAGCAGCTCCAGGGCCCTTCCCGGCAATGAGCAGTTCTTC.

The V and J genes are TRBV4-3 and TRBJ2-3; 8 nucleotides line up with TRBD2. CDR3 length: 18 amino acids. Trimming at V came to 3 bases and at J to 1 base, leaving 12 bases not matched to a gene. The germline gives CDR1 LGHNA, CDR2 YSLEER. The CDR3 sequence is CASSQRYTLAEGTDTQYF. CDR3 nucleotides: TGCGCCAGCAGCCAGAGATATACACTAGCGGAGGGCACAGATACGCAGTATTTT.

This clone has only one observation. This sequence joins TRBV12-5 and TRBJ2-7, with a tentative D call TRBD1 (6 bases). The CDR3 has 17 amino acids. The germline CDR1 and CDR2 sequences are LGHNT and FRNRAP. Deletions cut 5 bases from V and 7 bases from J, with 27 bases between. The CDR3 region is CASGPPHRQVWASEQYF. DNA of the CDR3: TGTGCTAGTGGTCCCCCCCACCGACAGGTCTGGGCGAGTGAGCAGTACTTC.

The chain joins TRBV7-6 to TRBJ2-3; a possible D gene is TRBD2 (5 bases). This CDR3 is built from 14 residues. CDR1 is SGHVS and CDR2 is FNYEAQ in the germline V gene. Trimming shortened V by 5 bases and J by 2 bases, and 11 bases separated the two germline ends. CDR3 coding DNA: TGTGCCAGCAGCCCGGCCGGGGACACAGATACGCAGTATTTT. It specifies CASSPAGDTDTQYF.